This TCR beta chain was identified during a study of a mutant IDH1 vaccine in newly diagnosed glioma. Overall study context: Vaccine dosing followed radiotherapy by 4-6 weeks, or accompanied temozolomide cycles.

Turning to this clone: The antigen is not known.

General study results and limits: Of the patients, 80% to 95% had vaccine-induced immune responses.

Only in-frame clones appear in the TCRdb table, and some are missing; sequencing was by immunoSEQ multiplex PCR. The repertoire has 43,000 or so clones, roughly 92% of them found once; the top ten carry less than 2.5%. The time point is: week 35, safety follow-up. All doses held 300 ug of mutant IDH1 20-mer peptide, with topical imiquimod. Patients were given eight vaccinations, scheduled in weeks 1, 3, 5, 7, 11, 15, 19 and 23. This material consisted of PBMCs, taken from a glioma patient whose treatment included an IDH1 peptide vaccine. This TCR came from a man aged 45 to 65 with glioma.

CDR3 nucleotides: TGCGCCAGCAGCTACCGAGGGGCGGGAAGCTCCTACAATGAGCAGTTCTTC. Translating gives CASSYRGAGSSYNEQFF. The chain links TRBV5-1 to TRBJ2-1, with TRBD2 as a possible D gene (6 bases). Trimming took 3 bases from V and 0 from J, leaving 16 bases between them. This CDR3 spans 17 amino acids. Germline CDR1 and CDR2: SGHRS and YFSETQ.